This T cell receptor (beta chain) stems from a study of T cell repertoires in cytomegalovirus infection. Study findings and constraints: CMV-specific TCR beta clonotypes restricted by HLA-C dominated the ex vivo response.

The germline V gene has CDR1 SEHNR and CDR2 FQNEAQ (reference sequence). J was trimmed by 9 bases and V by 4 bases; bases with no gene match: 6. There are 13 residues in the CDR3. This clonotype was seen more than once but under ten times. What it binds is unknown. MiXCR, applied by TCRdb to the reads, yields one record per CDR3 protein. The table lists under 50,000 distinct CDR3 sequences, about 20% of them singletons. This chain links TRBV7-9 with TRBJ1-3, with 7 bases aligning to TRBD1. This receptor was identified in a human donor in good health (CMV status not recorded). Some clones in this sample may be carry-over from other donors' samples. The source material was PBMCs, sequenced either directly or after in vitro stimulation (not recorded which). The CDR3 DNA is TGTGCCAGCAGCTCAGGGGGGGTAGCCACCATATATTTT. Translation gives CASSSGGVATIYF.